The clone carrying this T cell receptor beta chain has at least ten counts. Donors comprised only Caucasian adults living in Nashville, Tennessee. In germline, CDR1 is MNHEY, CDR2 SVGAGI. Trimming stripped 8 bases from V and 2 bases from J, with 14 bases between. The CDR3 has 14 residues. Only in-frame clones appear in the TCRdb table, and some are missing; sequencing was by immunoSEQ multiplex PCR. The top ten clones hold more than 10% of a sample with about 460,000 clones, around 77% of them seen once. The data originate from a study of shared clonotypes between healthy human individuals. Background on the study: A few men and a couple of women, aged 18 to 49, were donors.

The TCR was taken from a woman aged 40 to 55 in good health. Some clones in this sample may be carry-over from other donors' samples. Sequencing was done on a sample of PBMCs. The chain joins TRBV6-5 to TRBJ2-3; D uncertain. CDR3 nucleotides: TGTGCCAGCGGAGAACCGTACTTCACAGATACGCAGTATTTT. Its translation is CASGEPYFTDTQYF.